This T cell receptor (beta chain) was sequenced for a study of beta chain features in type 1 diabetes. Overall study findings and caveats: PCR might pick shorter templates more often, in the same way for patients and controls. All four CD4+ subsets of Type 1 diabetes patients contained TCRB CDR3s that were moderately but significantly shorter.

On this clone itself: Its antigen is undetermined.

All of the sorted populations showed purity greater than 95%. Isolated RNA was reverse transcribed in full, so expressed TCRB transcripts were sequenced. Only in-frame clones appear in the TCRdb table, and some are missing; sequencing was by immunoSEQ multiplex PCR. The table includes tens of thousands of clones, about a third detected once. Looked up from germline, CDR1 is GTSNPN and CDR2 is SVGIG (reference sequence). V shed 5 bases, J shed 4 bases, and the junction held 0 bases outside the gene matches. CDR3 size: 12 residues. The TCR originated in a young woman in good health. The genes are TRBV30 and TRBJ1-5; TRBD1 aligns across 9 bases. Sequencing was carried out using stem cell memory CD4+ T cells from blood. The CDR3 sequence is CAWGTGNQPQHF. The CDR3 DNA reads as TGTGCCTGGGGGACAGGGAATCAGCCCCAGCATTTT.